The sequence of this TCR beta chain was determined in a study of blood T cell repertoires in COVID-19 (dated by TCRdb to about 2020). Turning to the overall study: The collaborator samples originated in the United States, Italy and Spain and spanned the acute and convalescent phases of COVID-19. The prospective study material was composed of cDNA or gDNA derived from T cells, B-cell-depleted T cells, or PBMCs. Subjects who had been exposed to COVID-19, were actively infected with it, or had recovered from it provided the deeply sampled blood TCRbeta repertoires that made up the dataset. A freely available public database, intended as a resource for researchers studying the immune response to SARS-CoV-2, is where the repertoires were released. Samples came from the ongoing ImmuneRACE study (first 160 participants) plus 1,254 subjects from 6 global collaborators. The sample metadata nearly always contained a de-identified subject ID, COVID-19 status, age in years and sex. Where HLA class I and class II types were available, the types were taken from metadata supplied by the sample provider, not from assay-based typing.

One collaborating source in Seattle enrolled patients during active infection and followed them longitudinally through the course of disease. Each collaborating institution followed its own protocols to collect whole blood in K2EDTA tubes. For TCRbeta analysis, collaborators shipped samples in one of three forms: frozen whole blood, isolated PBMCs, or DNA extracted from either of those sample types. The immunoSEQ Assay, a bias-controlled multiplex PCR, was used to amplify TCRbeta CDR3 regions from genomic DNA. For the original study's pipeline: Within the assay, amplification of reference gene primers was used to estimate how many nucleated cells each sample contained. To quantify the absolute abundance of each unique TCRbeta CDR3 rearrangement, sequence reads were collapsed and filtered. Productive Simpson clonality was computed per sample as the square root of Simpson's diversity index over productive rearrangements. In its TCRdb copy, this immuneACCESS table keeps in-frame sequences only and misses some clones. Where compared with another copy, unresolved V genes explain less than half of these, and the others have no known cause. That table furnishes V, J and clone size, whereas the DNA furnished D and trimming. The sample records roughly 190,000 clones, about 93% of which are singletons. The top ten hold 0.7% to 0.8% of the sample.

Here is what the overall study found, with its caveats: Clinical and demographic metadata were provided uncurated, with the amount varying by source and participant.

Concerning this clone itself: There is no known antigen for this receptor. Base-call qualities are not available, and no considerably larger clone is one nucleotide away.

Specimen: peripheral blood. The TCR sequence derives from a man aged 25 to 45 with COVID-19, enrolled during active disease.

The DNA sequence follows: TGTGCCAGCAGCTTGGACGGGGGACTCGCCTACGAGCAGTACTTC. Translation gives CASSLDGGLAYEQYF. In this chain, TRBV5-4 is recombined with TRBJ2-7; the D gene is perhaps TRBD2, on 6 matching bases. V gives up 0 bases and J gives up 2 bases, and the segment between their germline ends measures 12 bases. The germline V gene (reference sequence) provides CDR1 SGHNT and CDR2 YYREEE. The CDR3 starts with the cysteine, ends with the phenylalanine, and has 15 residues. The only DNA kept is the CDR3, 45 bases in frame from the first base. The variable domain in full, with residues beyond the CDR3 obtained from the reference TRBV5-4 and TRBJ2-7 genes, is ETGVTQSPTHLIKTRGQQVTLRCSSQSGHNTVSWYQQALGQGPQFIFQYYREEENGRGNFPPRFSGLQFPNYSSELNVNALELDDSALYLCASSLDGGLAYEQYFGPGTRLTVT.